This T cell receptor (beta chain) was found in a study of blood T cell repertoires in COVID-19. Assay used: immunoSEQ multiplex PCR; TCRdb lists only in-frame clones, some missing. The data contain about 230,000 clones, more than 80% of them seen just once; the ten biggest clones take up around 1.8%. Germline V gene data show CDR1 as LNHDA and CDR2 as SQIVND (reference sequence). V was shortened by 3 bases and J by 2 bases, with 14 bases between the two germline ends. The CDR3 is made up of 15 amino acids. This chain joins TRBV19 and TRBJ2-7; the D gene is possibly TRBD2 (6 bases). Sequencing was done on a sample of PBMCs or T cells enriched from blood (not recorded which). The sequence derives from a man aged 55 to 70 who had recovered from COVID-19. CDR3 residues: CASSISGDFPYEQYF. For the CDR3, the DNA is TGTGCCAGTAGTATTAGTGGGGACTTCCCCTACGAGCAGTACTTC.